These 9 T cell receptor delta chains came from one sample sequenced in a study of gamma-delta chains in newborns, infants, children (dated by TCRdb to between 2018 and 2021). Instrument on record: Illumina MiSeq. TCRdb reran clone calling on the public reads with CATT; rows sharing one DNA sequence were then combined. Recorded for this sample are about 3,500 delta-chain clones; 0.5% to 0.7% of them occurred a single time. The top ten clonotypes cover 15% of the sample. Sequences were obtained from blood. Receptors originate from a child who was a newborn, infant or young child, either healthy, febrile or measles-vaccinated (not recorded which).

A remark on this clone: The TCRdb record carries a much larger clone's protein, which differs from this DNA's translation at residue 9; a read error is the likely cause, and the protein listed here is the DNA translation. V gene TRDV2 combines with J gene TRDJ3; 10 bases line up with TRDD3. Germline V lookup: CDR1 GEAIGNYY, CDR2 EKD. CDR3 length: 17 residues. V trimming: 0 bases; J trimming: 3 bases; junction bases outside the gene matches: 1. The DNA of the CDR3 is TGTGCCTGTGACACCTGGGGGATACACTGGGACACCCGACAGATGTTTTTC. As protein: CACDTWGIHWDTRQMFF.

To note about this clone: This DNA's translation and the protein TCRdb lists, from a much larger clone, do not match at residues 6 and 8, likely due to a read error; the protein shown is translated from the DNA. This chain joins TRDV2 and TRDJ3; D is perhaps TRDD3 (5 bases). V was shortened by 2 bases and J by 0 bases, with 16 bases between the two germline ends. Germline V gene data show CDR1 as GEAIGNYY and CDR2 as EKD. The CDR3 spans 19 residues. The CDR3: CACDNCGAFSSWDTRQMFF. The CDR3 nucleotides are TGTGCCTGTGACAACTGTGGGGCGTTCAGCTCCTGGGACACCCGACAGATGTTTTTC.

In regard to this clone: The TCRdb protein comes from a much larger clone and disagrees with this DNA's translation at residue 3, likely due to a read error; the protein given here is derived from the DNA. The sample contains more than one DNA sequence encoding this CDR3. The V and J genes are TRDV2 and TRDJ3; 8 bases agree with TRDD3. Germline assignment: CDR1 GEAIGNYY and CDR2 EKD. This CDR3 is 18 amino acids long. CDR3 protein: CARDTGIPSSWDTRQMFF. The DNA of the CDR3 is TGTGCCCGTGACACGGGGATACCTAGCTCCTGGGACACCCGACAGATGTTTTTC.

The table lists this clone with a few counts. For this DNA, TCRdb reports the protein of a much larger clone, which diverges at residue 5, most likely from a read error; the protein presented here is translated directly from the DNA. The V call is TRDV2, the J call TRDJ2; 9 nucleotides match TRDD3. CDR1 and CDR2 (germline): GEAIGNYY, EKD. The CDR3 is 16 residues long. After removal of 3 bases from V and 0 bases from J, the junction contained 4 bases not matched to a gene. DNA for the CDR3: TGTGCCTGTGACGCGGTGGGGGATACTTTGACAGCACAACTCTTCTTT. Translating gives CACDAVGDTLTAQLFF.

A few counts support this clone. A much larger clone differs from this one at a single base, so this may be a read error. The rearrangement uses TRDV2 and TRDJ3, with TRDD3 matching over 11 bases. The V gene's germline CDR1 is GEAIGNYY and CDR2 EKD. CDR3 size: 21 residues. As DNA, the CDR3 is TGTGCCTGTGACACACCCCATGGGGGATACGGGAGCTCCTGGGACACCCGACAGACGTTTTTC. Encoded protein: CACDTPHGGYGSSWDTRQTFF.

As for this clone: The protein held in TCRdb is that of a much larger clone and does not match this DNA's translation at residue 12, likely because of a read error; the protein shown is translated from the DNA. The chain employs TRDV2 and TRDJ3, with TRDD3 matching 11 bases. There are 18 residues in the CDR3. Germline loops: CDR1 GEAIGNYY, CDR2 EKD. Here the CDR3 reads CACDILGDSSWHTRQMFF. CDR3 nucleotide sequence: TGTGCCTGTGACATACTGGGGGATAGTTCCTGGCACACCCGACAGATGTTTTTC.

With regard to this clone: A read error is the likely source, as a far larger clone sits one nucleotide away. This sample also contains other DNA sequences that code for the same CDR3. This rearrangement joins TRDV2 to TRDJ2; TRDD3 aligns across 8 bases. This CDR3 spans 16 amino acids. The ends lost 1 base at V and 1 base at J; junction bases unmatched: 4. CDR1 and CDR2 (germline): GEAIGNYY, EKD. CDR3: CACDTVLGDLTAQLFF. As DNA, the CDR3 is TGTGCCTGTGACACGGTCCTGGGGGATTTGACAGCACAACTCTTCTTT.

The sample holds a few counts of this clone. The TCRdb protein, from a much larger clone, departs from this DNA's translation at residue 3, likely by read error; the protein shown derives from the DNA. This chain connects TRDV2 to TRDJ3; D not resolved. Germline V CDR1 and CDR2: GEAIGNYY, EKD. CDR3 length equals 16 residues. The CDR3 region is CARDTAGAWDTRQMFF. The DNA of the CDR3 is TGTGCCCGTGACACCGCCGGGGCATGGGACACCCGACAGATGTTTTTC.

This clone was picked up a small number of times. For this DNA, TCRdb reports the protein of a much larger clone, which diverges at residue 4, most likely from a read error; the protein presented here is translated directly from the DNA. The chain has TRDV2 and TRDJ2; 12 bases are shared with TRDD3. From germline, CDR1 is GEAIGNYY and CDR2 EKD. The V and J ends lost 5 bases and 5 bases, in that order; junction bases with no gene match: 5. This CDR3 has 15 residues. CDR3 DNA: TGTGCCTGTGGCATACTGGGGGATACTACAGCACAACTCTTCTTT. Protein product: CACGILGDTTAQLFF.